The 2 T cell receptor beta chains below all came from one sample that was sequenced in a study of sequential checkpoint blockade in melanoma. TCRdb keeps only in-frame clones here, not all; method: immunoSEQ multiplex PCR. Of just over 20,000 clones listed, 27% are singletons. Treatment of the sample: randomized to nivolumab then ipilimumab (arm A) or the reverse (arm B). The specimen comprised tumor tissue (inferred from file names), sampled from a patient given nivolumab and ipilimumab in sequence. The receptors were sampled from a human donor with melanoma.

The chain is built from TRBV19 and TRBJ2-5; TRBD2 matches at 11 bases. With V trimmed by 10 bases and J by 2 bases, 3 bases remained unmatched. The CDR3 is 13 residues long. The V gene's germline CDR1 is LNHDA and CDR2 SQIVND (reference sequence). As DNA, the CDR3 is TGTGCCACCCGACTAGCGGGACAAGAGACCCAGTACTTC. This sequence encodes CATRLAGQETQYF.

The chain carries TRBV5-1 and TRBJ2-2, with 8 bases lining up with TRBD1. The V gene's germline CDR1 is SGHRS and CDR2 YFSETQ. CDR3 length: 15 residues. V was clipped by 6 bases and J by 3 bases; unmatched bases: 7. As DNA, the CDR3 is TGCGCCAGCATTTCTCAGGGGGCGGACACCGGGGAGCTGTTTTTT. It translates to CASISQGADTGELFF.